Each of the 12 T cell receptor beta chains below was sequenced from the same sample in a study of vaccination and CD4 T cells after COVID-19. TCRdb ran MiXCR on the PCR reads and lists one entry per CDR3 protein. The sample lists about 15,000 distinct CDR3 sequences, 69% occurring once. The sample was CD4+ T cells from blood, taken after SARS-CoV-2 vaccination. Receptor source: a human donor who had recovered from COVID-19.

The chain combines TRBV6-1 with TRBJ1-5; TRBD1 is a possible D gene (6 bases). V was pared by 7 bases and J by 2 bases, with 12 bases between. This CDR3 is built from 14 residues. The V gene's germline CDR1 is MNHNS and CDR2 SASEGT. This chain's CDR3 is CASTKGGGNQPQHF. CDR3 bases: TGTGCCAGCACTAAGGGGGGGGGCAATCAGCCCCAGCATTTT.

This rearrangement joins TRBV2 to TRBJ2-3; D call uncertain. Germline V gene sequence: CDR1 SNHLY, CDR2 FYNNEI. Trimming removed 4 bases at V and 0 bases at J, with 8 bases between. The CDR3 is made up of 14 amino acids. The CDR3 sequence: CASSGRLSTDTQYF. DNA of the CDR3: TGTGCCAGCAGTGGTAGGCTTAGCACAGATACGCAGTATTTT.

In DNA, the CDR3 is TGTGCCAGCAGTGCCGAGCGCACAGATACGCAGTATTTT. This codes for CASSAERTDTQYF. The chain uses TRBV6-1 and TRBJ2-3; D remains ambiguous. This CDR3 region has 13 residues. Trimming pared 4 bases from V and 1 base from J, leaving 6 bases between. Germline assignment: CDR1 MNHNS and CDR2 SASEGT.

This clonotype appeared a few times. The chain combines TRBV20-1 with TRBJ1-4, with 9 bases identical to TRBD1. CDR3 length: 13 amino acids. The germline gives CDR1 DFQATT, CDR2 SNEGSKA (reference sequence). V dropped 7 bases and J dropped 8; count of bases not matched to a gene: 8. CDR3 protein: CSGTGQGWEKLFF. The CDR3, as DNA: TGCAGTGGTACCGGACAGGGGTGGGAAAAACTGTTTTTT.

This clonotype has just a few counts. The V and J genes are TRBV7-6 and TRBJ2-1; the D is unclear. Deletions cut 5 bases from V and 0 bases from J, with 14 bases between. Per germline, CDR1 SGHVS and CDR2 FNYEAQ. The CDR3 has 16 amino acids. This chain's CDR3 is CASSPQPRVSYNEQFF. CDR3 nucleotides: TGTGCCAGCAGCCCACAACCGAGAGTCTCCTACAATGAGCAGTTCTTC.

The V gene is TRBV6-1, the J gene TRBJ1-6; 8 bases match TRBD1. The CDR3 is 18 amino acids. J gave up 6 bases and V 5 bases, and 15 bases lay outside the gene matches. Germline CDR1 MNHNS, CDR2 SASEGT. CDR3 nucleotides: TGTGCCAGCAGTCCCCGGACAGGGTCACACCCCAGTAATTCACCCCTCCACTTT. Translation gives CASSPRTGSHPSNSPLHF.

V and J are TRBV24-1 and TRBJ2-1, with D possibly called TRBD1 or TRBD2 (6 bases each). This CDR3 region has 17 residues. Trimming cost V 5 bases and J 0 bases, with 16 bases left between them. Germline V gives CDR1 KGHDR, CDR2 SFDVKD. The CDR3 sequence: CATSVRKGGRSYNEQFF. The CDR3 region has the DNA TGTGCCACCAGTGTCCGAAAGGGGGGACGCTCCTACAATGAGCAGTTCTTC.

This chain joins TRBV24-1 and TRBJ2-7; perhaps TRBD2 as D (5 bases). Germline V gives CDR1 KGHDR, CDR2 SFDVKD. V gave up 3 bases and J gave up 7 bases, with 12 bases separating them. CDR3 length: 13 amino acids. CDR3 residues: CATSDPGVKEQYF. The CDR3 nucleotides are TGTGCCACCAGTGATCCCGGGGTTAAGGAGCAGTACTTC.

Points on this clonotype: The junction departs from the called germline gene at one end, perhaps through a read error. This chain joins TRBV20-1 and TRBJ1-1; 8 positions match TRBD1. This CDR3 has 16 residues. Germline V CDR1 and CDR2: DFQATT, SNEGSKA (reference sequence). CDR3 amino acids: CSARTQDRAANTEAFF. DNA of the CDR3: TGCAGCGCTAGAACTCAGGACAGGGCGGCGAACACTGAAGCTTTCTTT.

The chain employs TRBV12-3 or TRBV12-4 and TRBJ2-3; D is unresolved. Between the trimmed V and J ends, which lost 2 bases and 0 bases, there was a span of 6 bases. The CDR3 is made up of 14 amino acids. CDR3 DNA sequence: TGTGCCAGCAGTTTACTCAGAAGCACAGATACGCAGTATTTT. This sequence encodes CASSLLRSTDTQYF.

The V gene is TRBV7-6, the J gene TRBJ1-2; D may be TRBD1 (5 bases). Germline CDR1 and CDR2: SGHVS and FNYEAQ. This CDR3 has 17 residues. Trimming pared 1 base from V and 4 bases from J, leaving 19 bases between. The CDR3 nucleotides are TGTGCCAGCAGCTTAGAAAGACCGGGGACCAATCGCTATGGCTACACCTTC. It yields the protein CASSLERPGTNRYGYTF.

The chain couples TRBV7-9 to TRBJ2-7; D might be TRBD2 (5 bases). The CDR3 is made up of 14 amino acids. V lost 3 bases and J lost 3, with 12 bases in between. CDR1 and CDR2 (germline): SEHNR, FQNEAQ (reference sequence). As DNA, the CDR3 is TGTGCCAGCAGCTTCGCCGGCACTAGCTACGAGCAGTACTTC. As protein: CASSFAGTSYEQYF.